Included here is one TCR beta chain sequence, with context. This clone was seen more than once but under ten times. Its recognized antigen is unknown. Within one base of it there is no much larger clone, and no base qualities were kept. This sample is drawn from a study of shared clonotypes between healthy human individuals (dated by TCRdb to the early 2020s). Regarding the complete study: A couple of women and a few men aged 18 to 49 years were included in the cohort. For each donor, CD4 naive and CD4 memory were each run on three plates, CD8 naive on two plates, and CD8 memory on one plate. The study deeply sequenced blood TCR repertoires of five healthy adults to estimate repertoire size and the extent of clonotype sharing between individuals. To increase sequencing depth and limit assay-specific biases, TCR repertoire library preparation and sequencing were carried out by different laboratories using diverse techniques. Leukapheresis yielded between about 0.8 and 9.5 billion PBMCs per donor. General conclusions and limits of the study: Naive subsets generally had larger estimated clonotype richness than memory subsets. The small number of donors limited the genetic and exposure-history diversity represented. Higher generation probabilities were observed for clonotypes shared by all four sorted-subset donors than for non-shared clonotypes. Even with the large sequencing depth, rarefaction of the sorted-subset datasets indicated that sequencing was incomplete. Across a few donors, about 5% of naive CD4, approximately 3.6% of naive CD8, 2.3% of memory CD4, and 0.3% to 0.45% of memory CD8 clonotypes were shared. Based on pairwise subsampling, the degree of clonotype sharing among donors was expected to be affected by sequencing depth. Sampling was limited to blood, and TCR repertoires in tissue likely differ from TCR repertoires in blood.

For the CD8 naive samples, CD45RO-negative cells were positively selected for CCR7, yielding a CD45RA+CCR7+ population from which TemRA cells were excluded. The donors were healthy, HIV-negative adults with no recently reported acute infections or vaccinations. Every donor was a Caucasian adult living in Nashville, Tennessee, USA. Blood was obtained by leukapheresis, after which PBMCs were separated by Ficoll-Histopaque density gradient centrifugation and cryopreserved in liquid nitrogen vapor phase. Analytical flow cytometry was used to check the purity and quantity of each magnetically sorted T cell population. Genomic DNA was isolated from every sorted fraction and measured by UV absorbance on a Nanodrop 2000c. CDR1 and CDR2 are drawn from the germline V gene (reference sequence): GTSNPN, SVGIG. V lost 2 bases and J lost 7 bases, and the count of bases not matched to a germline gene is 11. Taken from cysteine to phenylalanine, the CDR3 has 16 residues. CDR3 DNA only is kept here, 48 bases in frame from base 1.

TCR CDR3 regions were amplified from genomic DNA by multiplex PCR using the deep immunoSEQ assay. Extracted genomic DNA from each cell subset was distributed evenly across all wells of several immunoSEQ 96-well plates, and each plate was treated as a replicate. For sorted subsets, about 200 ng genomic DNA, equal to 25,000 to 35,000 T cell genomes, was loaded into each replicate PCR. Purified libraries were measured with a Qubit 3.0 fluorometer, size-checked on a Bioanalyzer 2100, and measured again with the KAPA Library Quantification kit. Every immunoSEQ 96-well plate was sequenced on a separate single-read 150-cycle Illumina NextSeq 550 flow cell. From the authors' description of their analysis: Because only junctional sequences without quality scores were contained in the immunoSEQ output, filtering matching that applied to full-length reads could not be performed. Sequences were annotated with PyIR, a Python wrapper for IgBLAST v1.9, using IMGT germline references to assign V/J genes and CDR3. Any read was removed if the V/J assignment was weak (E-value above 1e-6), the CDR3 was missing, or the read contained stop codons, out-of-frame junctions, or ambiguous translated residues. A V3J clonotype was defined by an identical inferred V gene, J gene, and CDR3 amino acid sequence. Percentage overlap between repertoires was calculated by dividing the number of shared unique clonotypes by the size of the smaller repertoire. RTK rarefaction, the Chao1 estimator, and Recon v2.1 estimates of unobserved clonotypes were used to assess repertoire richness. For all TCRbeta clonotypes obtained by the gDNA method from a few donors, generation probabilities were computed with OLGA. TCRdb provides this immuneACCESS table in a form limited to in-frame rearrangements. Some clones are lacking; in checked studies, under half of them reflect an unresolved V gene, and why the rest are absent is not known. The DNA was the basis for D and trimming; V, J and clone size are from that table. In all, the sample holds some 2,000,000 clones, and roughly 95% of those were seen once. 0.9% to 1.3% of the sample is taken by the ten largest.

The TCR sequence derives from a man between 18 and 35 years old in good health. The sequenced sample was naive CD8+ T cells sorted from blood. The cell subset or site label, as the study defines it: CD45RA+CCR7+. Recombination connected TRBV30 to TRBJ1-2, and TRBD1 aligns with 12 junction nucleotides. The nucleotide sequence reads TGTGCCTGGAGTTCCAGCCCGGGACAGGGGGCGGGTGGCTACACCTTC. Its product reads: CAWSSSPGQGAGGYTF.